This T cell receptor (beta chain) was profiled in a study of technical replicates of blood from several donors. From germline, CDR1 is MDHEN and CDR2 SYDVKM. The J segment lost 1 base and the V segment lost 1 base, leaving 7 bases of the junction unmatched. CDR3 length: 17 residues. Sequenced by immunoSEQ multiplex PCR; TCRdb stores in-frame clones only, minus some. Of tens of thousands of clones in the sample, 94% were seen once. This TCR came from a human donor in good health. V usage is TRBV28 and J usage is TRBJ2-3, with 8 bases identical to TRBD2. Sequenced: T cells isolated from PBMCs. In DNA, the CDR3 is TGTGCCAGCAGTTTATCAGTCCAGCGGGAGCGCACAGATACGCAGTATTTT. As protein: CASSLSVQRERTDTQYF.